This passage covers 2 T cell receptor beta chains from one sample sequenced in a study of T cell responses to AZD1222 COVID-19 vaccine. The repertoire was sequenced with immunoSEQ multiplex PCR; TCRdb's copy has only in-frame clones and lacks some. In the table there are 100,000 to 120,000 clones, around 89% of which are singletons. The material was peripheral blood, obtained 28 days after the second AZD1222 dose. All receptors come from an adult who received the AZD1222 COVID-19 vaccine.

The gene calls are TRBV19 and TRBJ1-5, with D maybe TRBD1 (5 bases). CDR1 is LNHDA, CDR2 SQIVND, per germline (reference sequence). V dropped 6 bases and J dropped 1 base, with 16 bases sitting between them. This CDR3 has 16 residues. CDR3 coding DNA: TGTGCCAGTAGACAAGACCAGGGAGGGAGCAATCAGCCCCAGCATTTT. Translating gives CASRQDQGGSNQPQHF.

The chain combines TRBV10-3 with TRBJ1-5; tentative D call: TRBD1 (6 bases). The CDR3 extends over 13 amino acids. Trimming pared 5 bases from V and 2 bases from J, leaving 7 bases between. CDR1 ENHRY and CDR2 SYGVKD come from the germline V gene. The CDR3: CAISSGGNQPQHF. The CDR3 nucleotides are TGTGCCATCAGTTCAGGGGGCAATCAGCCCCAGCATTTT.